This T cell receptor (beta chain) came from a study of vaccination effects on CD4 cells after COVID-19 (dated by TCRdb to the early 2020s). In terms of the full investigation: Each participant received two doses of an mRNA SARS-CoV-2 vaccine, either BNT162b2 or mRNA-1273. Altogether, around eleven COVID-19 convalescent patients and a few SARS-CoV-2-naive healthy vaccine recipients made up the full study. In both COVID-19 convalescent patients and infection-naive vaccine recipients, the study compared SARS-CoV-2 spike-specific CD4+ TCR repertoires from before mRNA vaccination with those from after it. Pre-vaccine samples from a couple of convalescent patients were drawn 16 days and one week before the first dose, 142 and 148 days after COVID-19 diagnosis. The Oncomine TCR Beta short-read assay on an Illumina iSeq 100 was used to sequence cultures from other donors in the study.

To prepare the library, the immunoSEQ multiplex PCR assay was applied. DNA from the cultured, isolated CD4+ T cells was subjected to TCR beta CDR3 sequencing. The paper's data handling went like this. Non-productive TCR sequences were removed, reads were trimmed to the CDR3 region, and CDR3s of at least 7 amino acids were retained. The MANAFEST web app was used to identify antigen-specific clonotypes by comparing expansion in peptide wells with expansion in reference cultures. To count as positive, a clone had to show expansion at FDR<0.05 compared with the reference and with all other wells, an odds ratio above 5, and a frequency above 0.1% in two replicate wells. A clonotype was called cross-reactive if it was significantly expanded both in SARS-CoV-2 spike wells and in at least one common cold coronavirus spike condition. Levenshtein distance calculated with the stringdist R package was used to assess CDR3 similarity, and unrooted trees were constructed with ape in R 3.6.1. TCRdb obtained this table from immuneACCESS and retained in-frame rearrangements with V and J assigned. These tables miss some clones; where compared with another copy, unresolved V genes account for less than half of the shortfall, and the remainder is unexplained. V and J calls and clone size are as listed in that table; D and trimming were resolved from the DNA. This sample comprises 20,000 to 30,000 clones, 69% of them detected only once. The ten largest clones add up to about 17% of the sample.

A distance of 12 bases separates the germline ends of V and J, which lose 3 bases and 0 bases respectively. The germline V gene (reference sequence) gives CDR1 as LNHDA and CDR2 as SQIVND. Reading from cysteine to phenylalanine, the CDR3 counts 16 amino acids. Just CDR3 DNA is preserved here, 48 bases in frame from base 1. The research as a whole found: Clones induced by infection and clones induced by vaccination both contracted markedly at late timepoints after vaccination, which fits with T cell responses waning over time. Among convalescent patients, the spike-reactive repertoire after vaccination was made up mainly of new vaccine-induced clones that were largely distinct from the clones induced by infection. Only a small number of convalescent patients were included, and no early post-infection timepoints were available, which limited the study.

A note on this clone: Its antigen is still unknown. Base-call qualities are not available, and no considerably larger clone is one nucleotide away.

To identify antigen-specific CD4+ T cell clonotypes by their expansion, the ViraFEST assay first stimulated PBMC with viral peptide pools and then applied TCR sequencing. After around 11 days of culture, CD4+ T cells were isolated with the EasySep CD4+ T cell isolation kit. Convalescent patients had PCR-confirmed SARS-CoV-2 infection between March and December 2020, before Alpha, Beta and Delta variants emerged in the United States. About 2 million PBMC per well were cultured in IMDM with about 5% human AB serum, roughly 10 IU/ml IL-2 and gentamicin, plus 10 ug/ml peptides. On days 3 and 7, half of the culture medium was replaced with fresh IL-2-containing medium. Unless noted otherwise, every peptide stimulation condition was grown in triplicate wells. PBMC were separated from whole blood using Ficoll-Paque Plus gradient centrifugation and were then either cryopreserved at -140C or used fresh. Overlapping peptide pools spanned the spike proteins of SARS-CoV-2 and the common cold coronaviruses HCoV-NL63, HCoV-OC43 and HCoV-229E. The QIAamp micro DNA kit was used to extract genomic DNA from the cultured CD4+ T cells.

The V gene is TRBV19 and the J gene is TRBJ1-5; the best D guess is TRBD1, with 5 bases matching. The sample here was CD4+ T cells from PBMCs cultured with SARS-CoV-2 spike peptides, taken before COVID-19 vaccination. Explained via the paper, the cell subset or site label denotes: SARS-CoV-2 spike overlapping peptide pool stimulation. The sequence was obtained from a human donor who had a prior SARS-CoV-2 infection. The nucleotide sequence reads as follows: TGTGCCAGTAGTATTTACAGGTCCTATAGCAATCAGCCCCAGCATTTT. This yields the protein CASSIYRSYSNQPQHF.